Shown below are 19 T cell receptor beta chains from a single sample sequenced in a study of Ad26.COV2.S vaccination and SARS-CoV-2 variants. Repertoires were generated with immunoSEQ multiplex PCR, while TCRdb's copy carries only in-frame clones and drops some. In the table there are about 350,000 clones, about nine tenths of which are singletons. Regarding treatment: approximately 18 received Ad26.COV2.S at low or high dose, single or two shots; several received placebo; per-sample allocation not given. After the first vaccine or placebo injection, samples were drawn on day 63. The sequencing here drew on peripheral blood, taken in a trial of Ad26.COV2.S vaccine versus placebo. The receptor source for this set is a person between 18 and 65 years old who received the Ad26.COV2.S COVID-19 vaccine or a placebo.

The genes are TRBV19 and TRBJ2-1, with D unresolved. CDR1 is LNHDA and CDR2 is SQIVND in the germline V gene (reference sequence). The V and J ends lost 5 bases and 2 bases respectively, with 10 bases between them. The CDR3 consists of 14 residues. The CDR3, as DNA: TGTGCCAGTAGTCGACACCTCCCCTACAATGAGCAGTTCTTC. Amino acid sequence: CASSRHLPYNEQFF.

The rearrangement joins TRBV30 to TRBJ2-7; TRBD2 is a possible D gene (5 bases). CDR3 length: 12 residues. V shed 3 bases and J shed 3 bases, with 9 bases lying between them. Germline V gene sequence: CDR1 GTSNPN, CDR2 SVGIG (reference sequence). The CDR3 coding sequence is TGTGCCTGGAGGACACTAGGCTACGAGCAGTACTTC. Its translation: CAWRTLGYEQYF.

The chain is built from TRBV4-2 and TRBJ1-3, with D possibly being TRBD1 (6 bases). Germline CDR1 reads LGHNA; CDR2 reads YNFKEQ. V was shortened by 4 bases and J by 5 bases, with 12 bases between the two germline ends. This CDR3 spans 14 amino acids. The CDR3, as DNA: TGTGCCAGCAGCCGACAGGCGCAACGAAACACCATATATTTT. Translation gives CASSRQAQRNTIYF.

Only a few counts were recorded for this clone. The CDR3 reads CASSLMEREYGYTF. The CDR3 nucleotides read TGTGCCAGCAGCTTAATGGAGCGGGAGTATGGCTACACCTTC. This chain links TRBV7-2 with TRBJ1-2; D uncertain. The CDR3 is 14 residues long. The germline gives CDR1 SGHTA, CDR2 FQGNSA. The V gene lost 2 bases and the J gene lost 5 bases, with 12 bases spanning the gap.

This clone was recorded once. The V gene is TRBV9, the J gene TRBJ2-2; 7 bases align to TRBD2. V lost 4 bases and J lost 1; bases outside the gene matches: 10. The germline gives CDR1 SGDLS, CDR2 YYNGEE. CDR3 length equals 17 residues. The CDR3 DNA sequence: TGTGCCAGCAGCACCTCTAGCGGCGCCGGGAACACCGGGGAGCTGTTTTTT. Translating gives CASSTSSGAGNTGELFF.

The rearrangement links TRBV3-1 (or the pseudogene TRBV3-2) to TRBJ2-5; no clear D. The CDR3 is made up of 16 amino acids. Looked up from germline, CDR1 is LGHDT and CDR2 is YNNKEL (reference sequence). V lost 1 base and J lost 5, with 17 bases in between. In nucleotides, the CDR3 is TGTGCCAGCAGCCAAGTAAGGGTGGGAAAGGGTGAGACCCAGTACTTC. As protein: CASSQVRVGKGETQYF.

This clone has just a few counts. The chain recombines TRBV27 with TRBJ2-2; possibly TRBD2 for D (6 bases). Trimming took 6 bases from V and 0 from J, leaving 14 bases between them. Germline CDR1 is MNHEY and CDR2 is SMNVEV (reference sequence). The CDR3 runs 16 residues. The CDR3 region is CASSPLGGTNTGELFF. In DNA, the CDR3 is TGTGCCAGCAGCCCTCTGGGCGGGACGAACACCGGGGAGCTGTTTTTT.

The J gene is TRBJ2-7, the V gene TRBV10-2; tentative D call: TRBD1 (6 bases). Looked up from germline, CDR1 is WSHSY and CDR2 is SAAADI. V was trimmed by 4 bases and J by 7 bases, leaving 20 bases between them. CDR3 length: 15 residues. The CDR3 DNA is TGCGCCAGCAGTGTCTCCGGGACAAGTCCTCCGGAGCAGTACTTC. Protein product: CASSVSGTSPPEQYF.

The chain carries TRBV3-1 (or the pseudogene TRBV3-2) and TRBJ2-3; weak D call: TRBD1 (6 bases). Deletions cut 0 bases from V and 3 bases from J, with 16 bases between. Germline-derived CDR1 and CDR2 are LGHDT and YNNKEL (reference sequence). The CDR3 is 17 amino acids. CDR3 bases: TGTGCCAGCAGCCAAGATCTTCAGCCCCAGGGGACAGATACGCAGTATTTT. Its translation is CASSQDLQPQGTDTQYF.

The V and J genes are TRBV19 and TRBJ2-1; possibly TRBD2 for D (6 bases). This CDR3 is built from 17 residues. Germline CDR1 LNHDA, CDR2 SQIVND (reference sequence). V was shortened by 7 bases and J by 0 bases, with 19 bases between the two germline ends. This CDR3 reads CASTRVAVGLSYNEQFF. For the CDR3, the DNA is TGTGCCAGTACTCGCGTAGCGGTGGGCCTCTCCTACAATGAGCAGTTCTTC.

The genes are TRBV12-3 or TRBV12-4 and TRBJ2-7; D remains unclear. The ends were cut back, 7 bases at V and 7 bases at J, with 17 bases in the middle. CDR3 length: 13 amino acids. The CDR3: CASTLIKAREQYF. The DNA of the CDR3 is TGTGCCAGCACCCTCATTAAGGCTCGGGAGCAGTACTTC.

The gene calls are TRBV30 and TRBJ1-1; D is uncertain. CDR1 and CDR2 (germline): GTSNPN, SVGIG (reference sequence). CDR3 length equals 16 residues. V lost 4 bases to trimming and J lost 1 base, with 19 bases between them. The DNA for the CDR3 is TGTGCCTGGACCCCCAGATGGCGGGCAGGGAACACTGAAGCTTTCTTT. Translation gives CAWTPRWRAGNTEAFF.

About this clone: This sample includes further DNA sequences coding for the same CDR3. The genes are TRBV7-2 and TRBJ2-7; D gene uncertain. Germline CDR1 reads SGHTA; CDR2 reads FQGNSA. Trimming took 3 bases from V and 1 from J, leaving 4 bases between them. The CDR3 is 12 residues long. CDR3 nucleotides: TGTGCCAGCAGCTTTGGTTCCTACGAGCAGTACTTC. Translation: CASSFGSYEQYF.

This chain links TRBV30 with TRBJ2-1; 11 bases agree with TRBD2. V gave up 0 bases and J gave up 9 bases; unmatched junction bases: 7. Germline values: CDR1 GTSNPN, CDR2 SVGIG (reference sequence). The CDR3 is 15 residues long. CDR3 sequence: CAWSVKGLAVFEQFF. The CDR3 coding sequence is TGTGCCTGGAGTGTTAAGGGACTAGCGGTTTTTGAGCAGTTCTTC.

The chain recombines TRBV5-4 with TRBJ2-7; 8 bases are a match to TRBD2. Germline values: CDR1 SGHNT, CDR2 YYREEE (reference sequence). The CDR3 sequence is 12 residues long. Trimming cost V 4 bases and J 5 bases; bases outside gene matches: 2. CDR3 region: CASSSGSHEQYF. CDR3 in DNA: TGTGCCAGCAGCAGCGGGAGTCACGAGCAGTACTTC.

V is TRBV19 and J is TRBJ1-5, with a tentative D call TRBD1 (6 bases). Germline CDR1 and CDR2: LNHDA and SQIVND (reference sequence). This CDR3 is built from 16 residues. Trimming took off 7 bases at V and 5 bases at J, with 21 bases between the two ends. Here the CDR3 reads CASTNTPGTQYQPQHF. In DNA form, the CDR3 reads TGTGCCAGTACCAACACCCCAGGGACACAGTATCAGCCCCAGCATTTT.

The chain uses TRBV30 and TRBJ1-2; the D gene is possibly TRBD1 (5 bases). Germline CDR1 and CDR2: GTSNPN and SVGIG (reference sequence). The V gene lost 0 bases and the J gene lost 7 bases, with 15 bases spanning the gap. This CDR3 has 14 amino acids. The CDR3 region is CAWSVGGEVLGYTF. The CDR3 coding sequence is TGTGCCTGGAGTGTGGGAGGGGAGGTCCTTGGCTACACCTTC.

The chain uses TRBV20-1 and TRBJ1-4, with a weak D call TRBD1 (5 bases). Trimming left V 3 bases short and J 8 bases short, with 16 bases between. Germline V gene lookup returns CDR1 DFQATT and CDR2 SNEGSKA (reference sequence). The CDR3 is made up of 14 amino acids. This chain's CDR3 is CSASPMDMREKLFF. DNA of the CDR3: TGCAGTGCTAGTCCAATGGACATGAGAGAAAAACTGTTTTTT.

CDR3 DNA: TGCGCCAGCAGCCAAGATCTCCTAGGCAGGGTGGTATATGAAAAACTGTTTTTT. It yields the protein CASSQDLLGRVVYEKLFF. The chain recombines TRBV4-3 with TRBJ1-4; tentative D call: TRBD1 (5 bases). Germline loops: CDR1 LGHNA, CDR2 YSLEER. The CDR3 is made up of 18 amino acids. The V and J ends lost 0 bases and 6 bases respectively, with 20 bases between them.